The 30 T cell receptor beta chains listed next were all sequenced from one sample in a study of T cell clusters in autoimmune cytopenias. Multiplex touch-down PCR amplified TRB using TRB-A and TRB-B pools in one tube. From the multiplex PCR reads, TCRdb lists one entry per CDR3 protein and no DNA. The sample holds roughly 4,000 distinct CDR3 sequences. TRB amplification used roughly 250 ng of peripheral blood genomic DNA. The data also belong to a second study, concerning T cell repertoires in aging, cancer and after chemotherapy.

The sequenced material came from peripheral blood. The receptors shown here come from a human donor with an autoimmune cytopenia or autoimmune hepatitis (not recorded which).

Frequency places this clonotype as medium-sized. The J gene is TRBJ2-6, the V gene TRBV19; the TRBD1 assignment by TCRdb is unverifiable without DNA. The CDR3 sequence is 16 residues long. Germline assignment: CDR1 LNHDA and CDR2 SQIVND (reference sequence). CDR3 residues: CASSKGGFSGANVLTF.

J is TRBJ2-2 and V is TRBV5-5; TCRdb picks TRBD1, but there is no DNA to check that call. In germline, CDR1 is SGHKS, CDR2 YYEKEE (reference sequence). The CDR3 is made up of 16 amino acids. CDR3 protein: CASSLAGTRNTGELFF.

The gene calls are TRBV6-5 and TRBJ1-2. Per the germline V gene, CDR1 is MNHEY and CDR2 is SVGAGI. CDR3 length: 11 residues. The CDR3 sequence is CASSFQGGYTF.

CDR3 in amino acids: CASTVGVWGDQPQHF. The genes are TRBV6-5 and TRBJ1-5; without DNA, the TCRdb call of TRBD1 cannot be checked. Germline CDR1 is MNHEY and CDR2 is SVGAGI. The CDR3 covers 15 residues.

CDR3 sequence reads: CASSLSPVKDTQYF. The rearrangement links TRBV27 to TRBJ2-3; with no DNA, the TCRdb D assignment of TRBD1 cannot be verified. This CDR3 region has 14 residues. Germline CDR1 is MNHEY and CDR2 is SMNVEV (reference sequence).

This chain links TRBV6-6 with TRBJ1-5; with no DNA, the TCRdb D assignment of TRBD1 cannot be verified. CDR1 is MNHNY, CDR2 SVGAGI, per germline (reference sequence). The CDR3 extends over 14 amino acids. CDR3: CASRPRGGNQPQHF.

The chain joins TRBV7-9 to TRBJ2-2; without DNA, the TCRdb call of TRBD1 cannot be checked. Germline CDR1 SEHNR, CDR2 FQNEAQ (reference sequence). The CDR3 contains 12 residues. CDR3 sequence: CASSFSGTELFF.

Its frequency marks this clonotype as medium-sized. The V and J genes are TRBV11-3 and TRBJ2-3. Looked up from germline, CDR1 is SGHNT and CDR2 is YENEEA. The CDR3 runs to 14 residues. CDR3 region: CASSPGGYTDTQYF.

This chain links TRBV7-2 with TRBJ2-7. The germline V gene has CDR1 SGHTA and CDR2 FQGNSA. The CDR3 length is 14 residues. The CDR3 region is CASSLGQEAYEQYF.

The CDR3 here is CASREAGTSGTDTQYF. The rearrangement uses TRBV6-2 or TRBV6-3 and TRBJ2-3; TCRdb outputs TRBD2, but without DNA this stays unchecked. The CDR3 is 16 residues long. In germline, CDR1 is MNHEY, CDR2 SVGEGT.

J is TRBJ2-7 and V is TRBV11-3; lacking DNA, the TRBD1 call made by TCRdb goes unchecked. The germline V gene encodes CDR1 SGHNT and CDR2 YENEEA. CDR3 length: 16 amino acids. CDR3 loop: CASSLEQDRRDSGQYF.

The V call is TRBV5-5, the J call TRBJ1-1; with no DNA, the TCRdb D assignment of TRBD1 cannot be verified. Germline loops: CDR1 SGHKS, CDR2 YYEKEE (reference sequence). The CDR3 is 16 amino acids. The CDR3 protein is CASSLARTGLNTEAFF. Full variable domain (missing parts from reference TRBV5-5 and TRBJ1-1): DAGVTQSPTHLIKTRGQQVTLRCSPISGHKSVSWYQQVLGQGPQFIFQYYEKEERGRGNFPDRFSARQFPNYSSELNVNALLLGDSALYLCASSLARTGLNTEAFFGQGTRLTVV.

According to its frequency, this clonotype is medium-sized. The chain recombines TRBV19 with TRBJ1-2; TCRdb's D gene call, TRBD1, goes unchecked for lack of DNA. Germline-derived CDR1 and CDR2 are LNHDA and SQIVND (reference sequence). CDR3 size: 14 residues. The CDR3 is CASSKGEANYGYTF.

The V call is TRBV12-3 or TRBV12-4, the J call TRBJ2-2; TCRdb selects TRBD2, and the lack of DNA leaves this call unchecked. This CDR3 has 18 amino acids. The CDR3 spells CASSNPGGGSLVSGELFF.

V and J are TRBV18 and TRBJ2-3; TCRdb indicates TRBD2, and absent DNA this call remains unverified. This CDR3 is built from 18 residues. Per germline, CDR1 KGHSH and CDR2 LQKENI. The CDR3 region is CASSPLRTSGGQGDTQYF.

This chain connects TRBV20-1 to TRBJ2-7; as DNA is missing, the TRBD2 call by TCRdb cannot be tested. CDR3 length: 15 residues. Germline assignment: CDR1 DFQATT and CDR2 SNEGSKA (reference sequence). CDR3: CSARDYLSGGNEQYF.

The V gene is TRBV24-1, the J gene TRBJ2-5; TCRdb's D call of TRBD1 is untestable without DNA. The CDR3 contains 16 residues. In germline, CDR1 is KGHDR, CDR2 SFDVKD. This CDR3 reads CATSDSAGQGRETQYF.

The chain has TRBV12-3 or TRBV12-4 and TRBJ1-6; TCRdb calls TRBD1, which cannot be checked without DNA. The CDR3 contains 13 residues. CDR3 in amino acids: CASSLLGDSPLHF.

CDR3 protein: CASSIDSGPLGYGYTF. This rearrangement joins TRBV19 to TRBJ1-2; TCRdb names TRBD1, which stays unverified in the absence of DNA. Germline CDR1 reads LNHDA; CDR2 reads SQIVND (reference sequence). This CDR3 has 16 residues.

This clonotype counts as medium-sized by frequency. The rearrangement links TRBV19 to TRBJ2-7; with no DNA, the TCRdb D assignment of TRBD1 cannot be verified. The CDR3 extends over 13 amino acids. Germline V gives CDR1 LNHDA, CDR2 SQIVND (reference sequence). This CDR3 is CASSILGDHEQYF.

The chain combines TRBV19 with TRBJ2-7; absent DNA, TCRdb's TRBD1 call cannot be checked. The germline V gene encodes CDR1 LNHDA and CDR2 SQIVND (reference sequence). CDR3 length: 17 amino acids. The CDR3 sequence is CASSIPPGQGVSAEQYF.

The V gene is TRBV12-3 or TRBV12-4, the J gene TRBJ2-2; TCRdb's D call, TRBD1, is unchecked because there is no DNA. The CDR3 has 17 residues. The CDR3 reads CASTQTGRLSNTGELFF.

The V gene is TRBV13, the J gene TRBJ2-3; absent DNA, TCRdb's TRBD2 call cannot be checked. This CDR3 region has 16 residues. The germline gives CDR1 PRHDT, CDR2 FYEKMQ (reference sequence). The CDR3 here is CASSLGLGSATDTQYF.

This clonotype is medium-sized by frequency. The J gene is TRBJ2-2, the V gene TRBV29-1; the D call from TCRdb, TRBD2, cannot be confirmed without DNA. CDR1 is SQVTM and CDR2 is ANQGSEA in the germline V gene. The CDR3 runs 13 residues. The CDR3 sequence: CSAGRANTGELFF.

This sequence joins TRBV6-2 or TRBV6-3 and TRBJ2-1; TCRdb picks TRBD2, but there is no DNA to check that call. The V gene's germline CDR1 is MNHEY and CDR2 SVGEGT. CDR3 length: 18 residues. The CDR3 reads CASSSIRFGLAENNEQFF.

CDR3 residues: CASSIGPRVYTGELFF. The rearrangement links TRBV11-3 to TRBJ2-2; TCRdb gives TRBD1 as the D gene, but with no DNA this cannot be confirmed. The CDR3 is made up of 16 amino acids. Germline values: CDR1 SGHNT, CDR2 YENEEA.

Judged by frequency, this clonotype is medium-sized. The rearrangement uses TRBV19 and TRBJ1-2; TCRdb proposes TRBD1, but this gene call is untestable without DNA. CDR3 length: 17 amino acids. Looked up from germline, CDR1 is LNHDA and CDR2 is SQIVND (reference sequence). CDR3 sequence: CASSIGHREGGNYGYTF.

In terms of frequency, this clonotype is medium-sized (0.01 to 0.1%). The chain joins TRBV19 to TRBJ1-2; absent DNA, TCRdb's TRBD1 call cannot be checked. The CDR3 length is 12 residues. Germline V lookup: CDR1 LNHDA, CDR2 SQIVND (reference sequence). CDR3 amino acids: CATRGGVDGYTF.

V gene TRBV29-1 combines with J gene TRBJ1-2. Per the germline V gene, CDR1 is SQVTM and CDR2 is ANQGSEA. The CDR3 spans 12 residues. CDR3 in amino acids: CSLRTVNYGYTF.

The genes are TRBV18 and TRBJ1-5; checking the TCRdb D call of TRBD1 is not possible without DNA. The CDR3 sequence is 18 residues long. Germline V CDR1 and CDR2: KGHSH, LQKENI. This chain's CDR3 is CASSPRGTGADSNQPQHF.